This T cell receptor beta chain was profiled in a study of blood T cell repertoires in COVID-19. About the study: Italy, Spain and the United States were the sources of the convalescent and acute COVID-19 samples. Sample material is recorded as cDNA or gDNA derived from T cells, B-cell-depleted T cells, or PBMCs.

The CDR3 has 14 residues. The junction had 3 bases not matched to a gene; V was cut back by 0 bases and J by 3 bases. Germline V gene sequence: CDR1 SGDLS, CDR2 YYNGEE. As processed by the authors: Amplified reference gene primers provided the basis for estimating nucleated cell counts. The table came from immunoSEQ multiplex PCR; TCRdb's copy has only in-frame clones and leaves some out. V and J calls plus clone size are reproduced from that table; the DNA served to infer D and trimming. This table has fewer than 70,000 clones, more than 60% appearing once. The rearrangement links TRBV9 to TRBJ2-7; 7 nucleotides align to TRBD1. Material: peripheral blood. This TCR was recovered from a human donor in a cohort sampled during active COVID-19. The CDR3 DNA is TGTGCCAGCAGCGTAGCTTGGGACAGCTACGAGCAGTACTTC. Translation: CASSVAWDSYEQYF.